This is a list of T cell receptor beta chains from one sample in a study of blood T cell repertoires in COVID-19. This table comes from immunoSEQ multiplex PCR, and its TCRdb copy is limited to in-frame clones, with some not included. The sample records some 250,000 clones, roughly 89% being singletons. Sequenced: PBMCs or T cells enriched from blood (not recorded which). These receptors originate from a middle-aged man who had recovered from COVID-19. CDR3s leave out the opening cysteine and the closing phenylalanine or tryptophan. Each record gives: CDR3 protein, clone size, V gene, J gene, D gene. The D gene is left open where the match is weak. The listing skips clone size in some rows; elsewhere it reads once, few, many or a size class.

CDR3aa: ASSVLPGAGELF; abundance: .; v_gene: TRBV28; j_gene: TRBJ2-2; d_gene: .
CDR3aa: ASSQRTGGSGANVLT; abundance: .; v_gene: TRBV3-1/TRBV3-2; j_gene: TRBJ2-6; d_gene: TRBD1
CDR3aa: ATSDRTGWGQPQH; abundance: .; v_gene: TRBV24-1; j_gene: TRBJ1-5; d_gene: TRBD1
CDR3aa: AISESSGGTQY; abundance: .; v_gene: TRBV10-3; j_gene: TRBJ2-5; d_gene: TRBD2
CDR3aa: ASSTWDRGPEQY; abundance: .; v_gene: TRBV11-3; j_gene: TRBJ2-7; d_gene: TRBD1
CDR3aa: ASSGTGGFYEQY; abundance: many; v_gene: TRBV5-4; j_gene: TRBJ2-7; d_gene: TRBD2
CDR3aa: ATSLDWSVSGGGADEQF; abundance: .; v_gene: TRBV11-2; j_gene: TRBJ2-1; d_gene: TRBD2
CDR3aa: ASSLFRTEAF; abundance: .; v_gene: TRBV28; j_gene: TRBJ1-1; d_gene: .
CDR3aa: ASSLYQGRNTEAF; abundance: .; v_gene: TRBV5-1; j_gene: TRBJ1-1; d_gene: .
CDR3aa: SVAQNSNQPQH; abundance: .; v_gene: TRBV29-1; j_gene: TRBJ1-5; d_gene: .
CDR3aa: ASSFVSVNEKLF; abundance: .; v_gene: TRBV5-8; j_gene: TRBJ1-4; d_gene: .
CDR3aa: ASGLVQRTGTGLTGELF; abundance: .; v_gene: TRBV12-5; j_gene: TRBJ2-2; d_gene: TRBD1
CDR3aa: ASRHTQGPNTEAF; abundance: .; v_gene: TRBV5-1; j_gene: TRBJ1-1; d_gene: .
CDR3aa: ASSSGRAGETQY; abundance: few; v_gene: TRBV2; j_gene: TRBJ2-5; d_gene: TRBD2
CDR3aa: ASSQTSGGTGNEQF; abundance: .; v_gene: TRBV3-1/TRBV3-2; j_gene: TRBJ2-1; d_gene: TRBD2
CDR3aa: ASSVATGSGNYGYT; abundance: .; v_gene: TRBV9; j_gene: TRBJ1-2; d_gene: .
CDR3aa: ASRRQGDTEAF; abundance: .; v_gene: TRBV2; j_gene: TRBJ1-1; d_gene: TRBD1
CDR3aa: ASSTSPAAQEETQY; abundance: .; v_gene: TRBV9; j_gene: TRBJ2-5; d_gene: .
CDR3aa: ASSHNSGANVLT; abundance: .; v_gene: TRBV4-2; j_gene: TRBJ2-6; d_gene: .
CDR3aa: ASSLAGQHSPLH; abundance: .; v_gene: TRBV5-1; j_gene: TRBJ1-6; d_gene: .
CDR3aa: ASMKGAGILAEAF; abundance: once; v_gene: TRBV6-5; j_gene: TRBJ1-1; d_gene: TRBD1
CDR3aa: SVEVGAGDFSGNTIY; abundance: .; v_gene: TRBV29-1; j_gene: TRBJ1-3; d_gene: .
CDR3aa: ATITRDYNEQF; abundance: .; v_gene: TRBV7-9; j_gene: TRBJ2-1; d_gene: .
CDR3aa: ASSLLAQETQY; abundance: .; v_gene: TRBV27; j_gene: TRBJ2-5; d_gene: .
CDR3aa: ASSSRGRTGRNQPQH; abundance: .; v_gene: TRBV7-2; j_gene: TRBJ1-5; d_gene: TRBD1
CDR3aa: ASSLSRVAQY; abundance: .; v_gene: TRBV28; j_gene: TRBJ2-5; d_gene: .
CDR3aa: ASSPQGYAKNIQY; abundance: .; v_gene: TRBV9; j_gene: TRBJ2-4; d_gene: .
CDR3aa: ANLPYSNQPQH; abundance: few; v_gene: TRBV5-4; j_gene: TRBJ1-5; d_gene: .
CDR3aa: ASSLRQGTSGNTIY; abundance: .; v_gene: TRBV3-1/TRBV3-2; j_gene: TRBJ1-3; d_gene: TRBD1
CDR3aa: ASSLPGGDYGYT; abundance: .; v_gene: TRBV5-4; j_gene: TRBJ1-2; d_gene: TRBD1
CDR3aa: ASSFPRQGGGTEAF; abundance: .; v_gene: TRBV27; j_gene: TRBJ1-1; d_gene: TRBD1
CDR3aa: ASSFLAGGGYEQY; abundance: .; v_gene: TRBV27; j_gene: TRBJ2-7; d_gene: TRBD2
CDR3aa: AISETGHIY; abundance: .; v_gene: TRBV10-3; j_gene: TRBJ1-3; d_gene: .
CDR3aa: SVVGTSGRERYNEQF; abundance: .; v_gene: TRBV29-1; j_gene: TRBJ2-1; d_gene: TRBD2
CDR3aa: ASRGLADNTGELF; abundance: .; v_gene: TRBV6-5; j_gene: TRBJ2-2; d_gene: TRBD2
CDR3aa: ASSTTGDTEAF; abundance: .; v_gene: TRBV21-1; j_gene: TRBJ1-1; d_gene: .
CDR3aa: ASSPQGQGILEAF; abundance: .; v_gene: TRBV18; j_gene: TRBJ1-1; d_gene: TRBD1
CDR3aa: ASSQTGARGAF; abundance: .; v_gene: TRBV12-3/TRBV12-4; j_gene: TRBJ1-1; d_gene: TRBD1
CDR3aa: ASSAAGTISGNTIY; abundance: .; v_gene: TRBV19; j_gene: TRBJ1-3; d_gene: .
CDR3aa: ASTTGLGENIQY; abundance: .; v_gene: TRBV2; j_gene: TRBJ2-4; d_gene: .